These T cell receptor beta chains were read from a single sample in a study of cytomegalovirus exposure and HLA in healthy donors. Method: immunoSEQ multiplex PCR; TCRdb's copy keeps in-frame clones and lacks some. The sample holds 150,000 to 200,000 clones; more than 60% are singletons and the top ten take less than 2.5%. The sequencing sample was made of PBMCs. The receptors originated from a human donor in good health. Both conserved end residues are part of each CDR3. Each record gives: V gene, J gene, D gene, clone size, CDR3 protein, CDR3 DNA. The D gene is left open where the match is weak. Rows may omit the clone size; those that give it use once, few, many or a size class.

v_gene: TRBV6-6; j_gene: TRBJ1-2; d_gene: TRBD1; abundance: -; CDR3aa: CASRLDRDYGYTF; CDR3nt: TGTGCCAGCAGGCTGGACAGGGACTATGGCTACACCTTC
v_gene: TRBV9; j_gene: TRBJ1-3; d_gene: -; abundance: -; CDR3aa: CASSVGLGESGNTIYF; CDR3nt: TGTGCCAGCAGCGTGGGACTGGGAGAGTCTGGAAACACCATATATTTT
v_gene: TRBV5-4; j_gene: TRBJ1-2; d_gene: TRBD1; abundance: few; CDR3aa: CASKQGGRYTNYGYTF; CDR3nt: TGTGCCAGCAAGCAAGGGGGCAGGTACACTAACTATGGCTACACCTTC
v_gene: TRBV30; j_gene: TRBJ2-5; d_gene: -; abundance: -; CDR3aa: CAWTDQETQYF; CDR3nt: TGTGCCTGGACAGACCAAGAGACCCAGTACTTC
v_gene: TRBV7-3; j_gene: TRBJ1-6; d_gene: -; abundance: -; CDR3aa: CASSLSGGNNSPLHF; CDR3nt: TGTGCCAGCAGCTTGAGCGGGGGGAATAATTCACCCCTCCACTTT
v_gene: TRBV6-5; j_gene: TRBJ1-3; d_gene: -; abundance: -; CDR3aa: CASSYGPGTIYF; CDR3nt: TGTGCCAGCAGTTACGGGCCGGGGACCATATATTTT
v_gene: TRBV19; j_gene: TRBJ1-1; d_gene: -; abundance: -; CDR3aa: CASSLGANTEAFF; CDR3nt: TGTGCCAGTAGTTTGGGGGCGAACACTGAAGCTTTCTTT
v_gene: TRBV27; j_gene: TRBJ2-2; d_gene: TRBD2; abundance: -; CDR3aa: CASRDWGGRNTGELFF; CDR3nt: TGTGCCAGCAGGGACTGGGGGGGAAGGAACACCGGGGAGCTGTTTTTT
v_gene: TRBV18; j_gene: TRBJ2-1; d_gene: TRBD1; abundance: -; CDR3aa: CASSGTGSNEQFF; CDR3nt: TGTGCCAGCTCCGGGACAGGGAGTAATGAGCAGTTCTTC
v_gene: TRBV7-6; j_gene: TRBJ2-7; d_gene: TRBD2; abundance: -; CDR3aa: CASSSSGGSSYEQYF; CDR3nt: TGTGCCAGCAGCTCGAGCGGCGGGAGCTCCTACGAGCAGTACTTC
v_gene: TRBV2; j_gene: TRBJ1-1; d_gene: -; abundance: many; CDR3aa: CASNRVKNTEAFF; CDR3nt: TGTGCCAGCAACAGGGTTAAGAACACTGAAGCTTTCTTT
v_gene: TRBV4-1; j_gene: TRBJ1-6; d_gene: -; abundance: -; CDR3aa: CASSQGFSSPLHF; CDR3nt: TGCGCCAGCAGCCAAGGTTTCAGTTCACCCCTCCACTTT
v_gene: TRBV6-5; j_gene: TRBJ1-6; d_gene: -; abundance: -; CDR3aa: CASRPGTAGSPLHF; CDR3nt: TGTGCCAGCAGGCCCGGGACGGCGGGGTCACCCCTCCACTTT
v_gene: TRBV15; j_gene: TRBJ1-4; d_gene: -; abundance: -; CDR3aa: CAISRLGRDELFF; CDR3nt: TGTGCCATCAGCAGATTGGGGCGAGACGAACTGTTTTTT
v_gene: TRBV6-6; j_gene: TRBJ1-1; d_gene: TRBD1; abundance: -; CDR3aa: CASSYPDRGRLIAFF; CDR3nt: TGTGCCAGCAGTTACCCGGACAGGGGCCGTCTAATTGCTTTCTTT